Below, 3 T cell receptor beta chains from the same sample are listed, as sequenced in a study of T cells expressing NK-cell markers. TCRdb re-called the 5' RACE reads; one entry per CDR3 protein, DNA not given. This sample's table reports 150,000 or so distinct CDR3 sequences. The sequenced material came from blood T cells: a sorted CD56 or NKG2C T cell subset, CD4+ or CD8+ T cells, or bulk PBMC T cells (not recorded which). The receptors derive from a woman aged 45-60 years in good health.

This chain's CDR3 is CSARGGFQGYTF. J is TRBJ1-2 and V is TRBV20-1. The germline V gene has CDR1 DFQATT and CDR2 SNEGSKA (reference sequence). The CDR3 totals 12 residues.

The chain uses TRBV7-9 and TRBJ1-1; TCRdb's D call of TRBD1 is untestable without DNA. The CDR3 covers 16 residues. From germline, CDR1 is SEHNR and CDR2 FQNEAQ (reference sequence). The CDR3 protein is CASSLRLAGWKTEAFF. Full variable domain (missing parts from reference TRBV7-9 and TRBJ1-1): DTGVSQNPRHKITKRGQNVTFRCDPISEHNRLYWYRQTLGQGPEFLTYFQNEAQLEKSRLLSDRFSAERPKGSFSTLEIQRTEQGDSAMYLCASSLRLAGWKTEAFFGQGTRLTVV.

The chain couples TRBV24-1 to TRBJ2-1; checking the TCRdb D call of TRBD1 is not possible without DNA. The CDR3 extends over 16 amino acids. The germline CDR1 and CDR2 sequences are KGHDR and SFDVKD. The CDR3 sequence: CATSDLGGGDYNEQFF.